This is a list of T cell receptor beta chains from one sample in a study of human T cells and chemical hapten exposure. From the RACE reads, TCRdb called clonotypes with MiXCR, one entry per CDR3 protein. The sample has about 82,000 distinct CDR3 sequences; about an eighth are singletons. Here the sequenced sample was whole blood, taken in connection with sensitization to the hapten diphenylcyclopropenone (DPC). These receptors were obtained from a woman aged 50 to 60 with alopecia areata. Some clones in this sample may be carry-over from other donors' samples. Both conserved end residues are part of each CDR3. Each record gives: clone size, J gene, D gene, V gene, CDR3 DNA, CDR3 protein. A D gene is named only where the DNA matches it firmly. A row's size may be missing; if present it is once, few, many or a size class.

abundance: many; j_gene: TRBJ1-1; d_gene: .; v_gene: TRBV11-3; CDR3nt: TGTGCCAGCAGCCTGCGACGGGCAACTGAAGCTTTCTTT; CDR3aa: CASSLRRATEAFF
abundance: .; j_gene: TRBJ2-3; d_gene: TRBD1; v_gene: TRBV29-1; CDR3nt: TGCAGCGTAGACAGGGGGACAGATACGCAGTATTTT; CDR3aa: CSVDRGTDTQYF
abundance: few; j_gene: TRBJ2-2; d_gene: .; v_gene: TRBV9; CDR3nt: TGTGCCAGCAGCGTTTTTCATGTGGGAGCCCAGAACACCGGGGAGCTGTTTTTT; CDR3aa: CASSVFHVGAQNTGELFF
abundance: many; j_gene: TRBJ2-1; d_gene: TRBD2; v_gene: TRBV29-1; CDR3nt: TGCAGCGGCCTACTAGCGGGAGGAAACAATGAGCAGTTCTTC; CDR3aa: CSGLLAGGNNEQFF
abundance: few; j_gene: TRBJ2-1; d_gene: TRBD2; v_gene: TRBV6-6; CDR3nt: TGTGCCAGCAAATTAGACTTAGCGGGAGCTCTAGAGCAGTTCTTC; CDR3aa: CASKLDLAGALEQFF
abundance: many; j_gene: TRBJ1-1; d_gene: .; v_gene: TRBV7-2; CDR3nt: TGTGCCAGCAGCCTCCGGGGGGGGCAGGGCACTGAAGCTTTCTTT; CDR3aa: CASSLRGGQGTEAFF
abundance: many; j_gene: TRBJ2-3; d_gene: .; v_gene: TRBV29-1; CDR3nt: TGCAGCGTTGGTAGTCGGATTAGCACAGATACGCAGTATTTT; CDR3aa: CSVGSRISTDTQYF
abundance: .; j_gene: TRBJ1-2; d_gene: .; v_gene: TRBV11-2; CDR3nt: TGTGCCAGCAGGAGCATGACGGGTCGGAGCAACTATGGCTACACCTTC; CDR3aa: CASRSMTGRSNYGYTF
abundance: many; j_gene: TRBJ2-3; d_gene: TRBD2; v_gene: TRBV12-3/TRBV12-4; CDR3nt: TGTGCCAGCAGTCCTCTAGCGGGAGACGCGGATACGCAGTATTTT; CDR3aa: CASSPLAGDADTQYF
abundance: many; j_gene: TRBJ2-7; d_gene: .; v_gene: TRBV3-1; CDR3nt: TGTGCCAGCAGCCAGGGGCCTGCCTACGAGCAGTACTTC; CDR3aa: CASSQGPAYEQYF
abundance: many; j_gene: TRBJ2-5; d_gene: TRBD2; v_gene: TRBV20-1; CDR3nt: TGCAGTGCTAGCCATACGACTAGCGTAACGAAAGAGACCCAGTACTTC; CDR3aa: CSASHTTSVTKETQYF
abundance: many; j_gene: TRBJ2-7; d_gene: .; v_gene: TRBV11-1; CDR3nt: TGTGCCAGCAGCCGGGACTTCGCGGGCTCCTACGAGCAGTACTTC; CDR3aa: CASSRDFAGSYEQYF
abundance: .; j_gene: TRBJ2-3; d_gene: .; v_gene: TRBV30; CDR3nt: TGTGCCTGGAGCCAGGGGGATACGCAGTATTTT; CDR3aa: CAWSQGDTQYF
abundance: few; j_gene: TRBJ2-3; d_gene: .; v_gene: TRBV7-2; CDR3nt: TGTGCCAGCAGCTTAGAGACAAGCACAGATACGCAGTATTTT; CDR3aa: CASSLETSTDTQYF
abundance: .; j_gene: TRBJ1-1; d_gene: .; v_gene: TRBV10-1; CDR3nt: TGCGCCAGCAGTGAGTCTTCGGACACTGAAGCTTTCTTT; CDR3aa: CASSESSDTEAFF
abundance: many; j_gene: TRBJ2-2; d_gene: .; v_gene: TRBV7-9; CDR3nt: TGTGCCAGCAGCTTAAAAAGTCTATCGAACACCGGGGAGCTGTTTTTT; CDR3aa: CASSLKSLSNTGELFF
abundance: .; j_gene: TRBJ2-2; d_gene: .; v_gene: TRBV3-1; CDR3nt: TGTGCCAGCAGCCACCTCTTGGGGGAGCTGTTTTTT; CDR3aa: CASSHLLGELFF
abundance: many; j_gene: TRBJ2-2; d_gene: TRBD2; v_gene: TRBV2; CDR3nt: TGTGCCAGCAGTGAACTCCGACTAGCTGGGACCGGGGAGCTGTTTTTT; CDR3aa: CASSELRLAGTGELFF
abundance: many; j_gene: TRBJ2-1; d_gene: .; v_gene: TRBV2; CDR3nt: TGTGCCAGCAGGCCGGGACTCAACAATGAGCAGTTCTTC; CDR3aa: CASRPGLNNEQFF
abundance: .; j_gene: TRBJ1-2; d_gene: .; v_gene: TRBV11-2; CDR3nt: TGTGCCAGCAGCTTAGATAGCGGGCCTTACACCTTC; CDR3aa: CASSLDSGPYTF
abundance: few; j_gene: TRBJ1-6; d_gene: .; v_gene: TRBV20-1; CDR3nt: TGCAGTGCTTACTTCGGCGCTAATTCACCCCTCCACTTT; CDR3aa: CSAYFGANSPLHF
abundance: many; j_gene: TRBJ2-1; d_gene: TRBD2; v_gene: TRBV7-6; CDR3nt: TGTGCCAGCAGCTTATATGGCGGGAGTTCTTGGATTGTTGATGAGCAGTTCTTC; CDR3aa: CASSLYGGSSWIVDEQFF
abundance: .; j_gene: TRBJ1-1; d_gene: .; v_gene: TRBV3-1; CDR3nt: TGTGCCAGCAGCCAAGACCCAGGGATGAACACTGAAGCTTTCTTT; CDR3aa: CASSQDPGMNTEAFF
abundance: few; j_gene: TRBJ1-1; d_gene: TRBD1; v_gene: TRBV20-1; CDR3nt: TGCAGTGCTAAAAACCCCGGGACAGTGAACACTGAAGCTTTCTTT; CDR3aa: CSAKNPGTVNTEAFF
abundance: .; j_gene: TRBJ1-2; d_gene: .; v_gene: TRBV28; CDR3nt: TGTGCCAGCAGTTTCCGCCGGCAAGGAAGCTATGGCTACACCTTC; CDR3aa: CASSFRRQGSYGYTF
abundance: few; j_gene: TRBJ2-7; d_gene: .; v_gene: TRBV14; CDR3nt: TGTGCCAGCAGCCGGGCAGGGATCTACGAGCAGTACTTC; CDR3aa: CASSRAGIYEQYF
abundance: many; j_gene: TRBJ1-5; d_gene: .; v_gene: TRBV18; CDR3nt: TGTGCCAGCTCATTAGTCGGGAACAGCAATCAGCCCCAGCATTTT; CDR3aa: CASSLVGNSNQPQHF
abundance: .; j_gene: TRBJ2-3; d_gene: .; v_gene: TRBV5-5; CDR3nt: TGTGCCAGCAGCCCAACCCCAGATACGCAGTATTTT; CDR3aa: CASSPTPDTQYF
abundance: .; j_gene: TRBJ2-2; d_gene: TRBD1; v_gene: TRBV6-5; CDR3nt: TGTGCCAGCAGGCTCGGGACAGGGTGGGGCGGGGAGCTGTTTTTT; CDR3aa: CASRLGTGWGGELFF
abundance: few; j_gene: TRBJ1-5; d_gene: .; v_gene: TRBV19; CDR3nt: TGTGCCAGTAGTATGTCCGATTATAGCAATCAGCCCCAGCATTTT; CDR3aa: CASSMSDYSNQPQHF
abundance: .; j_gene: TRBJ1-5; d_gene: .; v_gene: TRBV3-1; CDR3nt: TGTGCCAGCAGCCAAGATCTGGATGGGGTTCAGCCCCAGCATTTT; CDR3aa: CASSQDLDGVQPQHF
abundance: many; j_gene: TRBJ2-3; d_gene: .; v_gene: TRBV7-9; CDR3nt: TGTGCCAGCAGCCTCTCGTTCGGAGCAGATACGCAGTATTTT; CDR3aa: CASSLSFGADTQYF
abundance: many; j_gene: TRBJ2-7; d_gene: TRBD2; v_gene: TRBV20-1; CDR3nt: TGCAGTGGGGCCCGTCTGGCGGGAGGTTCTTACGAGCAGTACTTC; CDR3aa: CSGARLAGGSYEQYF
abundance: many; j_gene: TRBJ2-7; d_gene: TRBD2; v_gene: TRBV4-2; CDR3nt: TGTGCCAGCAGCCAAGATATAGCGGGAGCTAGCTACGAGCAGTACTTC; CDR3aa: CASSQDIAGASYEQYF
abundance: many; j_gene: TRBJ2-1; d_gene: .; v_gene: TRBV29-1; CDR3nt: TGCAGCGTGACCCCCCGCGGGGCAGCTATACAGTTCTTC; CDR3aa: CSVTPRGAAIQFF